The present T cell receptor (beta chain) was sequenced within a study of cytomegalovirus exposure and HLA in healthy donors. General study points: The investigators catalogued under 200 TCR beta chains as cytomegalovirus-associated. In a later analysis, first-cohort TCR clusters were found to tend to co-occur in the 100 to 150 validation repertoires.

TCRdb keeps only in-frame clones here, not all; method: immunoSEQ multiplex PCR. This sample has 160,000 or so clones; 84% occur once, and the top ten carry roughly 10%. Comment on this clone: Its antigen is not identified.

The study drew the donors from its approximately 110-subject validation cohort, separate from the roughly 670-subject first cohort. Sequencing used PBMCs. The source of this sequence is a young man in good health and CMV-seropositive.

The CDR3 coding sequence is TGCGCCAGCAGCTTGACAGGGGGGGCAGAAAAACTGTTTTTT. Amino acid sequence: CASSLTGGAEKLFF. The chain recombines TRBV5-1 with TRBJ1-4, with 8 nucleotides matching TRBD1. Trimming removed 1 base from V and 8 bases from J; junction bases left unmatched: 4. Per the germline V gene, CDR1 is SGHRS and CDR2 is YFSETQ. The CDR3 consists of 14 residues. Supplemented by reference TRBV5-1 and TRBJ1-4, the full variable domain reads KAGVTQTPRYLIKTRGQQVTLSCSPISGHRSVSWYQQTPGQGLQFLFEYFSETQRNKGNFPGRFSGRQFSNSRSEMNVSTLELGDSALYLCASSLTGGAEKLFFGSGTQLSVL.